This is a list of T cell receptor beta chains from one sample in a study of radiation and T cells in renal cell carcinoma. Profiling relied on immunoSEQ multiplex PCR, and the TCRdb table lists in-frame clones only, not all of them. Of about 140,000 clones in the sample, approximately 87% are singletons; the top ten hold less than 25%. The sequencing used blood, collected from a patient whose treatment included radiotherapy and nephrectomy. The receptor set was obtained from a woman in her forties or fifties with renal cell carcinoma. Each CDR3 is given with its conserved first and last residue. The D gene is left open where the match is weak. For some rows the clone size is stated as once, few or many, or as a class when expanded; others skip it.

j_gene,d_gene,v_gene,abundance,CDR3aa,CDR3nt
TRBJ2-1,.,TRBV9,.,CASSVGSEGKEFF,TGTGCCAGCAGCGTAGGTTCGGAGGGCAAGGAGTTCTTC
TRBJ1-2,TRBD1,TRBV10-3,.,CAISSRTGRIYGYTF,TGTGCCATCAGTTCAAGGACAGGGCGGATCTATGGCTACACCTTC
TRBJ2-3,TRBD2,TRBV6-5,.,CASSRTSGLDTQYF,TGTGCCAGCAGCCGGACTAGCGGGTTAGATACGCAGTATTTT
TRBJ2-5,.,TRBV23-1,.,CASSLSLGRGETQYF,TGCGCCAGCAGTCTTTCCCTGGGCAGGGGAGAGACCCAGTACTTC
TRBJ2-7,TRBD1,TRBV9,.,CASSVGPPTGTPTYEQYF,TGTGCCAGCAGCGTAGGGCCCCCGACAGGGACACCAACCTACGAGCAGTACTTC
TRBJ1-5,TRBD1,TRBV6-1,.,CASREQGAGNQPQHF,TGTGCCAGCAGGGAACAGGGGGCCGGCAATCAGCCCCAGCATTTT
TRBJ2-1,.,TRBV29-1,.,CSVEERTRGVGEQFF,TGCAGCGTTGAAGAACGGACTAGGGGGGTAGGTGAGCAGTTCTTC
TRBJ2-7,.,TRBV20-1,once,CSAFRGYEQYF,TGCAGTGCTTTCAGGGGTTACGAGCAGTACTTC
TRBJ2-1,TRBD1,TRBV10-2,.,CASSDDRGGEQFF,TGCGCCAGCAGTGACGACAGGGGTGGGGAGCAGTTCTTC
TRBJ1-2,.,TRBV7-9,.,CASSLEGGSKDGYTF,TGTGCCAGCAGCTTAGAAGGGGGGAGTAAAGATGGCTACACCTTC
TRBJ1-2,TRBD1,TRBV7-9,once,CASSSYRGWYGYTF,TGTGCCAGCAGCTCTTACAGGGGATGGTACGGCTACACCTTC
TRBJ2-1,TRBD1,TRBV5-1,.,CASSLIGTGVDEQFF,TGCGCCAGCAGCTTGATCGGGACAGGGGTCGATGAGCAGTTCTTC
TRBJ2-1,.,TRBV6-1,.,CASSEGSGNEQFF,TGTGCCAGCAGTGAGGGGAGTGGCAATGAGCAGTTCTTC
TRBJ2-5,TRBD2,TRBV4-1,once,CASSQEPRLAGILSQETQYF,TGCGCCAGCAGCCAAGAACCGCGACTAGCGGGGATACTCTCACAAGAGACCCAGTACTTC
TRBJ1-6,.,TRBV5-1,few,CASNNGQYNSPLHF,TGCGCCAGCAACAATGGACAGTATAATTCACCCCTCCACTTT
TRBJ2-3,TRBD2,TRBV29-1,once,CSVHIAGTQYF,TGCAGCGTTCACATAGCGGGCACGCAGTATTTT
TRBJ1-2,TRBD1,TRBV18,.,CASSPDREYGYTF,TGTGCCAGCTCACCAGACAGGGAGTATGGCTACACCTTC
TRBJ1-5,TRBD1,TRBV6-6,few,CASSRTGDVGNQPQHF,TGTGCCAGCAGTAGGACAGGGGACGTGGGCAATCAGCCCCAGCATTTT
TRBJ2-3,.,TRBV6-5,.,CASSATSPHTDTQYF,TGTGCCAGCAGTGCTACTAGCCCACACACAGATACGCAGTATTTT
TRBJ1-5,TRBD1,TRBV10-2,.,CASSLDRGNQPQHF,TGCGCCAGCAGCTTAGACAGGGGAAATCAGCCCCAGCATTTT
TRBJ2-7,TRBD2,TRBV9,.,CASSVGAAGGREQYF,TGTGCCAGCAGCGTCGGAGCGGCGGGGGGCAGGGAGCAGTACTTC
TRBJ2-3,TRBD1,TRBV5-1,.,CASSLGQGGGDTQYF,TGCGCCAGCAGCTTGGGACAGGGCGGCGGAGATACGCAGTATTTT
TRBJ1-1,.,TRBV6-5,.,CASRTGGEAFF,TGTGCCAGCAGGACAGGAGGGGAGGCTTTCTTT
TRBJ2-7,TRBD1,TRBV5-8,.,CASNLPGQGFEQYF,TGTGCCAGCAACCTTCCGGGACAGGGGTTCGAGCAGTACTTC
TRBJ2-1,.,TRBV5-4,.,CASSGSPRSSYNEQFF,TGTGCCAGCAGCGGATCCCCCCGGAGCTCCTACAATGAGCAGTTCTTC
TRBJ2-7,TRBD1,TRBV2,.,CASTKDRFADEQYF,TGTGCCAGCACCAAGGACAGGTTCGCCGACGAGCAGTACTTC
TRBJ1-1,.,TRBV2,.,CASISDPFRAMNTEAFF,TGTGCCAGCATTTCCGACCCGTTCAGGGCAATGAACACTGAAGCTTTCTTT
TRBJ1-6,.,TRBV7-2,.,CASSLGDGQNSPLHF,TGTGCCAGCAGCTTAGGGGACGGACAAAATTCACCCCTCCACTTT
TRBJ1-1,.,TRBV9,few,CASSPTPGQQAFF,TGTGCCAGCAGCCCAACCCCCGGACAGCAAGCTTTCTTT
TRBJ1-4,.,TRBV30,.,CAWSVEGRIGAGGKLFF,TGTGCCTGGAGTGTAGAGGGGCGAATCGGGGCTGGGGGAAAACTGTTTTTT
TRBJ1-2,.,TRBV9,once,CASSAGTDLGGYTF,TGTGCCAGCAGCGCAGGGACGGATTTGGGTGGCTACACCTTC